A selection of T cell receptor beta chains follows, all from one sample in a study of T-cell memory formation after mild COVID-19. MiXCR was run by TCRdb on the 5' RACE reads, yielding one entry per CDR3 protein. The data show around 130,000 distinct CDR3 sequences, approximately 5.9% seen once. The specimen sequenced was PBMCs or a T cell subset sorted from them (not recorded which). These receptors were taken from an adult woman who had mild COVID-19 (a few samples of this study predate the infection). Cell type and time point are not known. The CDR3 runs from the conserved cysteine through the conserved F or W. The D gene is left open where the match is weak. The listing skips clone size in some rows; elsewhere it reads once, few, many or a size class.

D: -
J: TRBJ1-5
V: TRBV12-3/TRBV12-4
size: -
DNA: TGTGCCAGCAGTTTCGCCTTTGGCACAGCTCTTAGCAATCAGCCCCAGCATTTT
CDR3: CASSFAFGTALSNQPQHF

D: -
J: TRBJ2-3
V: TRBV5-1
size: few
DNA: TGCGCCAGCAGCCCCTCAGATACGCAGTATTTT
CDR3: CASSPSDTQYF

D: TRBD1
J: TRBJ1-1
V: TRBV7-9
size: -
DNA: TGTGCCAGCAGCAAACGACCCGGGACAGGGGGCACTGAAGCTTTCTTT
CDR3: CASSKRPGTGGTEAFF

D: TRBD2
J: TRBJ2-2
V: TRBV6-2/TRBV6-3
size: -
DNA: TGTGCCGGCTCCCGGACTAGCCGCTTTGACGGGGAGCTGTTTTTT
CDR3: CAGSRTSRFDGELFF

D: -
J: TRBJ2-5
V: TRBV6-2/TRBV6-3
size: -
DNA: TGTGCCAGCAGTACCTACAGGGACGGAGAGACCCAGTACTTC
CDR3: CASSTYRDGETQYF

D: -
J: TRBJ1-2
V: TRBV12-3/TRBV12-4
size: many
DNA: TGTGCCAGCAGTTTACAGGAGAACTATGGCTACACCTTC
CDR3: CASSLQENYGYTF

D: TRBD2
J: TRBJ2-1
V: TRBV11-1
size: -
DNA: TGTGCCAGCAGGCCCGGAAACCCGGGACTAGGGTTCACTGAGCAGTTCTTC
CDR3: CASRPGNPGLGFTEQFF

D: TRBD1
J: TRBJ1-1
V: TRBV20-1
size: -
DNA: TGCAGTGCTAGAAACCGACAGGGTATGAATGAAGCTTTCTTT
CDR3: CSARNRQGMNEAFF

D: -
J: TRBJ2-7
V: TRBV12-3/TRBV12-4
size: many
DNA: TGTGCCAGCAGCCGGGACTGGCGATACGAGCAGTACTTC
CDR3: CASSRDWRYEQYF

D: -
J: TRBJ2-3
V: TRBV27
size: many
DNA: TGTGCCAGCAGTTTAGGGACAAACCCTAGCACAGATACGCAGTATTTT
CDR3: CASSLGTNPSTDTQYF

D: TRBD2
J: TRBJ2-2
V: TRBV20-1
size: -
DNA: TGCAGTGCTACCTCCTTTAGCGGGAGGAACACCGGGGAGCTGTTTTTT
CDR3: CSATSFSGRNTGELFF

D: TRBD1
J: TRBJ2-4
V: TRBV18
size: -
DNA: TGTGCCAGCTCACAACCTCGGACAGGGGGGTTTCAGTACTTC
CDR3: CASSQPRTGGFQYF

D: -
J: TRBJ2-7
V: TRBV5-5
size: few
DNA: TGTGCCAGCAGCTTGGATCAAGCGTACTACGAGCAGTACTTC
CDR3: CASSLDQAYYEQYF

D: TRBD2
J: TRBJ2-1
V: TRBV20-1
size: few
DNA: TGCAGTGCTAGAAGACTAGCGGGGGGGTCCTACAATGAGCAGTTCTTC
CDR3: CSARRLAGGSYNEQFF

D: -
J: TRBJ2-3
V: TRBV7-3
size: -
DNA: TGTGCCAGCAGCTTGTACAGCACAGATACGCAGTATTTT
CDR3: CASSLYSTDTQYF

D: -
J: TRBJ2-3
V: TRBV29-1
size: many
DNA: TGCAGCGCGGATCCCTCTAGCACAGATACGCAGTATTTT
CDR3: CSADPSSTDTQYF

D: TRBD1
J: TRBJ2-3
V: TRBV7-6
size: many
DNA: TGTGCCAGCAGCTCGGACAGGGGAGGCGATACGCAGTATTTT
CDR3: CASSSDRGGDTQYF

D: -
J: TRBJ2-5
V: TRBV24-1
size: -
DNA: TGTGCCACCAGTGATTACCAAGAGACCCAGTACTTC
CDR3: CATSDYQETQYF

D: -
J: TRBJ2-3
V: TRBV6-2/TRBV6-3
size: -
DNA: TGTGCCAGCAGTCCCTTTAGGGGGAGGACCACAGATACGCAGTATTTT
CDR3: CASSPFRGRTTDTQYF

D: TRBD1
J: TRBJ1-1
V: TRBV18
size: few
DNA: TGTGCCAGCTCAGCGGGACAGGAGAACACTGAAGCTTTCTTT
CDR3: CASSAGQENTEAFF

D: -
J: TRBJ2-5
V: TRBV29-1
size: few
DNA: TGCAGCGCCTCTCCCCGGGAGTTAGAGACCCAGTACTTC
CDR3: CSASPRELETQYF

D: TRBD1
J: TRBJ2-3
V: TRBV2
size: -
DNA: TGTGCCAGCACCAAGGGACAGGGATACGATACGCAGTATTTT
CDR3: CASTKGQGYDTQYF

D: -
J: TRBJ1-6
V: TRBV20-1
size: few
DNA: TGCAGTGCTCATGGGACAACCACTTCACCCCTCCACTTT
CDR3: CSAHGTTTSPLHF

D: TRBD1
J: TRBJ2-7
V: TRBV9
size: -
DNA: TGTGCCAGCAGCGTAGAGGAAAGGACAGGGAAGTACGAGCAGTACTTC
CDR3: CASSVEERTGKYEQYF

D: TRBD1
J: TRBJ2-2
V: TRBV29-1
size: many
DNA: TGCAGCGTTAGGGCAGGGGGCACCGGGGAGCTGTTTTTT
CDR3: CSVRAGGTGELFF

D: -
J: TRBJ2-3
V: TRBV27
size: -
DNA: TGTGCCAGCAGTTTCGGACAGTATAGCACAGATACGCAGTATTTT
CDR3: CASSFGQYSTDTQYF

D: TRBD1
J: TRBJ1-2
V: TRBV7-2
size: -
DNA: TGTGCCAGCAGTTATCGACAGGGTGGCTACGGCTACACCTTC
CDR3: CASSYRQGGYGYTF

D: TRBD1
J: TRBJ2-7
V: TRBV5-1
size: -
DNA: TGCGCCAGCAGCTCCGGGACAGAGGTCTACGAGCAGTACTTC
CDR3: CASSSGTEVYEQYF

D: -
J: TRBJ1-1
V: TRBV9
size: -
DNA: TGTGCCAGCAGCGGGCAGGGCCATAACACTGAAGCTTTCTTT
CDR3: CASSGQGHNTEAFF

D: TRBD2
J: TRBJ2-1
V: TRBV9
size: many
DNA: TGTGCCAGCAGCCCAGGGACTAGCGGCTACAATGAGCAGTTCTTC
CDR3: CASSPGTSGYNEQFF

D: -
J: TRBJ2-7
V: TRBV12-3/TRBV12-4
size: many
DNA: TGTGCCAGCAGTTGGTCCTACGAGCAGTACTTC
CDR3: CASSWSYEQYF

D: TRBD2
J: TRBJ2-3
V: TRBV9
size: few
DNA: TGTGCCAGCGGTCGACTAGCGGATACCCCTGGGACAGATACGCAGTATTTT
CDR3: CASGRLADTPGTDTQYF

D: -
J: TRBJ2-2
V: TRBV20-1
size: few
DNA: TGCAGTGCTAGAGATGTGTACCAGAACACCGGGGAGCTGTTTTTT
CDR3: CSARDVYQNTGELFF

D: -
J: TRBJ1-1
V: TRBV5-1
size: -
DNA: TGCGCCACCAAACTAACTCGGAGCGGTCGCCCAGAGAACACTGAAGCTTTCTTT
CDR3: CATKLTRSGRPENTEAFF

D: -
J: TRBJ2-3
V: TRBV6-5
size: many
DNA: TGTGCCAGCAGTCCCCGAGATACGCAGTATTTT
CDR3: CASSPRDTQYF

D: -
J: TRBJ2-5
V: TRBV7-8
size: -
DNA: TGTGCCAGCAGCTTATTGACGGCGGGGATCCAAGAGACCCAGTACTTC
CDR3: CASSLLTAGIQETQYF

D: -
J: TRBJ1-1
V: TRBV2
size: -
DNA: TGTGCCAGCAGTGTCCCAGGGAGTGGAACTGAAGCTTTCTTT
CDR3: CASSVPGSGTEAFF

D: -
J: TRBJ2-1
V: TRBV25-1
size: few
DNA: TGTGCCAGCAGTGAATTTCGCGGGAACACCTACAATGAGCAGTTCTTC
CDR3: CASSEFRGNTYNEQFF

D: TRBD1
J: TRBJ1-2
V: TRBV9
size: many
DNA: TGTGCCAGCAGCACCGGGACAGGGGGCCTTGGCTACACCTTC
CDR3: CASSTGTGGLGYTF

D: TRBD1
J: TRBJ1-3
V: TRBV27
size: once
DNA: TGTGCCAGCAGTCCAACCGGGACAGGGGGCGTGATTGGAAACACCATATATTTT
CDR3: CASSPTGTGGVIGNTIYF

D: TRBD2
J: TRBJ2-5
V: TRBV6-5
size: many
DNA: TGTGCCAGCAGGCGGACTAGCGGGAACACCCAGTACTTC
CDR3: CASRRTSGNTQYF

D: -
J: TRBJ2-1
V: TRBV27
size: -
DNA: TGTGCCAGCAAGGGTGGGGGAAAATACAATGAGCAGTTCTTC
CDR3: CASKGGGKYNEQFF